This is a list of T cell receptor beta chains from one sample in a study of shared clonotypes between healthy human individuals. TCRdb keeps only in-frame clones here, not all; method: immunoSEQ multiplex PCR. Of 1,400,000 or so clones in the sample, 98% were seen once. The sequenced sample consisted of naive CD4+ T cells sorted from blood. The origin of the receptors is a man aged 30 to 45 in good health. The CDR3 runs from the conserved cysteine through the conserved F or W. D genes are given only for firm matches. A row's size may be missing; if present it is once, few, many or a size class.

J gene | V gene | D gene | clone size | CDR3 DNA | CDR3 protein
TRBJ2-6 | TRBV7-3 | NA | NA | TGTGCCAGCAGCTACCTGGTTAGCGCGCGATCCTCTGGGGCCAACGTCCTGACTTTC | CASSYLVSARSSGANVLTF
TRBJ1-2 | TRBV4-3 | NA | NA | TGCGCCAGCAGCCAAGAAGCTACGGGGTATAACTATGGCTACACCTTC | CASSQEATGYNYGYTF
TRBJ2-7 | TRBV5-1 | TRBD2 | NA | TGCGCCAGCAGCTCCACTAGCGGGAGTTACGAGCAGTACTTC | CASSSTSGSYEQYF
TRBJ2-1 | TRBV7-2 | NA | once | TGTGCCAGCAGCTTAACCCGTGGGGGAGGGGGATCCAATGAGCAGTTCTTC | CASSLTRGGGGSNEQFF
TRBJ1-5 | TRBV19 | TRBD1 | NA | TGTGCCAGTATTCACAGGGGCGCAGTACATTTT | CASIHRGAVHF
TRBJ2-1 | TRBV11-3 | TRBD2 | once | TGTGCCAGCAGCTTAGGTTTAGCGGGCGCACGTTACAATGAGCAGTTCTTC | CASSLGLAGARYNEQFF
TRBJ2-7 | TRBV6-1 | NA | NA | TGTGCCAGCAGAGCAGGGGTGGCTTACGAGCAGTACTTC | CASRAGVAYEQYF
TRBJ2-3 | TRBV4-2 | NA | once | TGTGCCAGCAGCCAAGTCCAGATCGGGAGCAGGGTCACAGATACGCAGTATTTT | CASSQVQIGSRVTDTQYF
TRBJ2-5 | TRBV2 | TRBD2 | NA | TGTGCCAGCAGTGTAGCGGGCGGGAAATGGGAGACCCAGTACTTC | CASSVAGGKWETQYF
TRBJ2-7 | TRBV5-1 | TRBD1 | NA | TGCGCCAGCAGCAGGGACAGGGGTCCCTACGAGCAGTACTTC | CASSRDRGPYEQYF
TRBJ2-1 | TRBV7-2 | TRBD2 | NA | TGTGCCAGCAGCTTTAGGAGAGCGGGAGTTTTGAATGAGCAGTTCTTC | CASSFRRAGVLNEQFF
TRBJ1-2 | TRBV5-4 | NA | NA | TGTGCCAGCAGCTTGGGAGGGAAAAAGGTGTATGGCTACACCTTC | CASSLGGKKVYGYTF
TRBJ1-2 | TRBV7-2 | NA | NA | TGTGCCAGCAGCTCGCGTTACCCCGCGGATGGCTACACCTTC | CASSSRYPADGYTF
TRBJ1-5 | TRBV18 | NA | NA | TGTGCCAGCTCACGTGGCCGAAATCAGCCCCAGCATTTT | CASSRGRNQPQHF
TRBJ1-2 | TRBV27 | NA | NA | TGTGCCAGCAGCCTCAAGGGCACAGGGCTATTCTATGGCTACACCTTC | CASSLKGTGLFYGYTF
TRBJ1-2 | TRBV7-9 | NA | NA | TGTGCCAGCAGCCCCCACCCCGAAGGTTGGGGCTACACCTTC | CASSPHPEGWGYTF
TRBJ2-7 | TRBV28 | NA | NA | TGTGCCAGCAGACTTATAGCGGCTTCCTACGAGCAGTACTTC | CASRLIAASYEQYF
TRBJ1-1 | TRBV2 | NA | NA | TGTGCCACCAGACAGACCTTGAACACTGAAGCTTTCTTT | CATRQTLNTEAFF
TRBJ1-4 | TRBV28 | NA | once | TGTGCCAGCAGTTTCGGCAGGGGCGTTGAAAAACTGTTTTTT | CASSFGRGVEKLFF
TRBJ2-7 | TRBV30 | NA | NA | TGTGCCTGGAGTAGGGGCGAGCAGTACTTC | CAWSRGEQYF
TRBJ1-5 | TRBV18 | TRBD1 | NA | TGTGCCAGCTCACGCGGACAGGGGGCGAATCAGCCCCAGCATTTT | CASSRGQGANQPQHF
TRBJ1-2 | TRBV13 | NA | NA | TGTGCCAGCAGCCTCAACGGACCTTCCTATGGCTACACCTTC | CASSLNGPSYGYTF
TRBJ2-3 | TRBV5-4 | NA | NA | TGTGCCAGCAGCTTGGCAGGGGCCCTCCCCACAGATACGCAGTATTTT | CASSLAGALPTDTQYF
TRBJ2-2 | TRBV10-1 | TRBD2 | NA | TGCGCCAGCAGTGATTTGGGTAGCGGGATAACCGGGGAGCTGTTTTTT | CASSDLGSGITGELFF
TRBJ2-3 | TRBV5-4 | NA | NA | TGTGCCAGCAGCTTGGCCCCCGCAGCCCGCACAGATACGCAGTATTTT | CASSLAPAARTDTQYF
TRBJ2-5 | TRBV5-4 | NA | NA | TGTGCCAGCAGCTTGGCGGTCGGGGGCGGGGAGACCCAGTACTTC | CASSLAVGGGETQYF
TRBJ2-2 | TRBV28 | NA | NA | TGTGCCAGCAGGAGACGTACCGGGGAGCTGTTTTTT | CASRRRTGELFF
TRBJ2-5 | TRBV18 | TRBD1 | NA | TGTGCCAGCTCACCGATCGCGAACAGGGGGCGTCAAGAGACCCAGTACTTC | CASSPIANRGRQETQYF
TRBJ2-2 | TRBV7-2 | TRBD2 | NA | TGTGCCAGCAGCCTGACTAGCGGGAGAACGGGCGGGGAGCTGTTTTTT | CASSLTSGRTGGELFF
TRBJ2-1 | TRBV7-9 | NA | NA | TGTGCCAGCAGCCCCCAAGGGGGGAATGAGCAGTTCTTC | CASSPQGGNEQFF
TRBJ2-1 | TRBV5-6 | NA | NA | TGTGCCAGCAGCTTGTCCCGGGGAACGGGATACAATGAGCAGTTCTTC | CASSLSRGTGYNEQFF
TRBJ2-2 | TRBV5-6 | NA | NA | TGTGCCAGCAGCATCCCCGGGGGTCGTACCGGGGAGCTGTTTTTT | CASSIPGGRTGELFF
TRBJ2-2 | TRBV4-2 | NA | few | TGTGCCAGCAGCCAAGAGATCACCGGGGAGCTGTTTTTT | CASSQEITGELFF
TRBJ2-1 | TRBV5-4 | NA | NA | TGTGCCAGCAGCTTAGCAGGGACGCCTTACAATGAGCAGTTCTTC | CASSLAGTPYNEQFF
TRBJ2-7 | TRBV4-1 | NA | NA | TGCGCCAGCAGCCAAGAGTGGCGGTACTCCTACGAGCAGTACTTC | CASSQEWRYSYEQYF
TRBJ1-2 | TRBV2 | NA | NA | TGTGCCAGCAGCGACAGAAACTATGGCTACACCTTC | CASSDRNYGYTF
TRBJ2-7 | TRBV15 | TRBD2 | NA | TGTGCCACCAGCAGGTCGGGAGGGAACTACGAGCAGTACTTC | CATSRSGGNYEQYF
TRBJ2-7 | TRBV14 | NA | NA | TGTGCCAGCAGCCAATCTTCCGGGCTTGTGGACTGGCAGTACTTC | CASSQSSGLVDWQYF
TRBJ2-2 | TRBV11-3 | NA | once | TGTGCCAGCAGCTCCGCCCCGACAGCGAACACCGGGGAGCTGTTTTTT | CASSSAPTANTGELFF
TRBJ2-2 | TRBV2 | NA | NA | TGTGCCAGCAGTGAGGACGGGGAGCTGTTTTTT | CASSEDGELFF
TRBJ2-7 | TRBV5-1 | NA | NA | TGCGCCAGCAACTTTTCTCCGGGAATCAACGAGCAGTACTTC | CASNFSPGINEQYF
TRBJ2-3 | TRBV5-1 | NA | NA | TGCGCCAGCAGCTTGGCGTCGGGTGGAGTTTCGGGGTCTAGCACAGATACGCAGTATTTT | CASSLASGGVSGSSTDTQYF
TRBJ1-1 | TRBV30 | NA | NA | TGTGCCTGGAGTAGGGCCCCATTAGTAGGCACTGAAGCTTTCTTT | CAWSRAPLVGTEAFF